Sequencing of this T cell receptor (beta chain) was carried out in a study of blood T cells in healthy people across ages. Between the trimmed V and J ends, which lost 5 bases and 6 bases, there was a span of 20 bases. The CDR3 consists of 15 residues. In germline, CDR1 is SGHAT, CDR2 FQNNGV. Through a sample-barcoded 5' primer and a J-beta primer mix, a second PCR was run for about 7 to 12 cycles. TCRdb reprocessed the 5' RACE reads via MiXCR and lists one record per CDR3 protein. The sample contains about 620,000 distinct CDR3 sequences, around 21% of which appear only once. The sample holds a few counts of this clonotype.

The sequence came from a man between 65 and 85 years old in good health. Specimen: blood. The gene calls are TRBV11-2 and TRBJ2-7; D is possibly TRBD2 (6 bases). CDR3 sequence (DNA): TGTGCCAGCAGCCTCCGGGACTCCTTACCCTCCGAGCAGTACTTC. Protein sequence: CASSLRDSLPSEQYF. Looking up the rest from reference TRBV11-2 and TRBJ2-7 gives the full variable domain: EAGVAQSPRYKIIEKRQSVAFWCNPISGHATLYWYQQILGQGPKLLIQFQNNGVVDDSQLPKDRFSAERLKGVDSTLKIQPAKLEDSAVYLCASSLRDSLPSEQYFGPGTRLTVT.